Following are 7 T cell receptor beta chains from one sample sequenced in a study of OX40 agonist ivuxolimab in advanced cancers. Using immunoSEQ multiplex PCR, the repertoire was profiled, and TCRdb retains in-frame clones only, with some absent. The table has 65,000 to 85,000 clones, 75% to 90% seen once. This material consisted of CD4+ or CD8+ T cells sorted from blood, taken in a trial of the OX40 agonist ivuxolimab. The source of these receptors is an adult with an advanced solid tumor such as melanoma, head and neck, liver or kidney cancer.

The chain's CDR3 is CASTSGGRSTDTQYF. CDR3 nucleotide sequence: TGTGCCAGTACTAGCGGGGGTAGGAGCACAGATACGCAGTATTTT. V is TRBV19 and J is TRBJ2-3; 10 bases map to TRBD2. The germline V gene has CDR1 LNHDA and CDR2 SQIVND (reference sequence). V lost 7 bases and J lost 0; bases outside the gene matches: 4. This CDR3 has 15 amino acids. Using reference TRBV19 and TRBJ2-3 for the parts outside the CDR3, the full variable domain is DGGITQSPKYLFRKEGQNVTLSCEQNLNHDAMYWYRQDPGQGLRLIYYSQIVNDFQKGDIAEGYSVSREKKESFPLTVTSAQKNPTAFYLCASTSGGRSTDTQYFGPGTRLTVL.

J is TRBJ1-2 and V is TRBV12-1; the D call in the table, TRBD1, was not verified against the DNA. TRBV12-1 is a pseudogene. This CDR3 region has 13 residues. The CDR3 bases are TGTGCCAGCAGCTGTTGCAGGGGAGATGGCTACACCTTC. It encodes CASSCCRGDGYTF.

The gene calls are TRBV2 and TRBJ2-2; D is possibly TRBD1 (5 bases). Per germline, CDR1 SNHLY and CDR2 FYNNEI. The CDR3 is 14 amino acids. V lost 6 bases and J 1 base, leaving 9 bases between the germline ends. Here the CDR3 DNA reads TGTGCCAGCAGCAAACAGGAGAACACCGGGGAGCTGTTTTTT. Translated, it gives CASSKQENTGELFF.

This clone was detected a few times. The chain links TRBV9 to TRBJ2-1; 7 bases map to TRBD2. The junction had 1 base not matched to a gene; V was cut back by 0 bases and J by 1 base. This CDR3 comprises 15 residues. Germline V lookup: CDR1 SGDLS, CDR2 YYNGEE. In DNA form, the CDR3 reads TGTGCCAGCAGCGTAGCGGGAGGTTCCTACAATGAGCAGTTCTTC. It encodes CASSVAGGSYNEQFF. Full variable domain (missing parts from reference TRBV9 and TRBJ2-1): DSGVTQTPKHLITATGQRVTLRCSPRSGDLSVYWYQQSLDQGLQFLIQYYNGEERAKGNILERFSAQQFPDLHSELNLSSLELGDSALYFCASSVAGGSYNEQFFGPGTRLTVL.

The chain joins TRBV4-1 to TRBJ1-2; D is possibly TRBD1 (5 bases). V was clipped by 2 bases and J by 1 base, with 14 bases between them. In germline, CDR1 is MGHRA, CDR2 YSYEKL. CDR3 length: 16 amino acids. Here the CDR3 DNA reads TGCGCCAGCAGCCAACAGTCGCTGGACAATAACTATGGCTACACCTTC. It is translated as CASSQQSLDNNYGYTF.

The J gene is TRBJ1-2, the V gene TRBV6-5, with D perhaps TRBD1 (5 bases). CDR3 length: 16 amino acids. V was trimmed by 0 bases and J by 4 bases, leaving 15 bases between them. The germline V gene encodes CDR1 MNHEY and CDR2 SVGAGI. The CDR3 DNA is TGTGCCAGCAGTTACTCGCCGGGGCAATGGGCCTATGGCTACACCTTC. It codes for CASSYSPGQWAYGYTF.

This clone has just one count. The CDR3 DNA sequence: TGTGCCAGTAGTATGGGCCGTATGGGGAGAGATGGCTACACCTTC. Translated, it gives CASSMGRMGRDGYTF. This rearrangement joins TRBV19 to TRBJ1-2; D gene unclear. The V end was cut by 3 bases, the J end by 6 bases, with 17 bases between. Germline V gene data show CDR1 as LNHDA and CDR2 as SQIVND (reference sequence). This CDR3 is built from 15 residues.